The clone carrying this TCR beta chain appeared many times. V was clipped by 3 bases and J by 3 bases; unmatched bases: 7. The CDR3 is made up of 15 amino acids. Germline V CDR1 and CDR2: SGHTA, FQGNSA. The TCRbeta library incorporated unique molecular identifiers. TCRdb redid the calling of the PCR reads with MiXCR, one entry per CDR3 protein. The sample gives more than 150,000 distinct CDR3 sequences, about 6.4% of which show up once; approximately 2.9% is in the top ten. This sample is part of a study of T-cell reconstitution after alpha-beta-depleted transplantation in children. The V gene is TRBV7-2, the J gene TRBJ2-7; TRBD2 matches 8 bases. The source of this sequence is a human donor who donated a stem cell graft to a child with Wiskott-Aldrich syndrome. The sequenced sample was PBMCs from the stem cell graft donor, obtained from the stem cell graft. In nucleotides, the CDR3 is TGTGCCAGCAGCTTTGCTAGCGGGTCAAACTACGAGCAGTACTTC. Residues: CASSFASGSNYEQYF.